This T cell receptor beta chain stems from a study of cytomegalovirus exposure and HLA in healthy donors. Donors had nominal health at sampling but likely had unrecorded immune exposures. It was with 60 Vbeta and 13 Jbeta primers that the PCR ran. TCRdb's copy holds only in-frame clones and misses some; the assay was immunoSEQ multiplex PCR. The sample yields 170,000 or so clones, 60% to 85% seen once. In the case of this clone: Its target is not known.

Study-wide points: Earlier analysis yielded a pattern in which most TCR beta V segments were productive about 90% or about 30% of the time.

Germline-derived CDR1 and CDR2 are SGHRS and YFSETQ. V shed 3 bases and J 0 bases; nucleotides not matched to a gene: 2. This CDR3 has 15 amino acids. Sequencing was done on a sample of PBMCs. The chain uses TRBV5-1 and TRBJ2-3; 9 bases map to TRBD2. This receptor was taken from a woman aged 40 to 50 in good health and CMV-seronegative. CDR3 region: CASSWGLASTDTQYF. The CDR3 DNA sequence: TGCGCCAGCAGCTGGGGACTAGCTAGCACAGATACGCAGTATTTT.